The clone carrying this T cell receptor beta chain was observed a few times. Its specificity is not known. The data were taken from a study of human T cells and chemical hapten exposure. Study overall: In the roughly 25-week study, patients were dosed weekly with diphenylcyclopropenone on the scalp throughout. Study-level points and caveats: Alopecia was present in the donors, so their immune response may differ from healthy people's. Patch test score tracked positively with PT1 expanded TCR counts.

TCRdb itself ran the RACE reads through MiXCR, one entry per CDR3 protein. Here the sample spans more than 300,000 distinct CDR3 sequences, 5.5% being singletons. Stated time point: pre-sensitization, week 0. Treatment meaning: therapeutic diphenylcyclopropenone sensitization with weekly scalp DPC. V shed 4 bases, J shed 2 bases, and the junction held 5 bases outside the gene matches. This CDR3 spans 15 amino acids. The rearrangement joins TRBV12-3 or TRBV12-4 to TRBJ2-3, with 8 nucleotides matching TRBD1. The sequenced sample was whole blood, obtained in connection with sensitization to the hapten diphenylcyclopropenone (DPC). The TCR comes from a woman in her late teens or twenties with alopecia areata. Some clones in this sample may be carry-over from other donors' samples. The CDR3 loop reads CASSYGQGLTDTQYF. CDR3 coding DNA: TGTGCCAGCAGTTACGGACAGGGACTCACAGATACGCAGTATTTT.